This entry lists 17 T cell receptor beta chains sequenced from one sample in a study of T cells in Graves' hyperthyroidism and ophthalmopathy. The CDR3 regions of TCR beta were amplified from RNA transcripts. The HTBI primer set was used in a first-round RT-PCR of the TCR CDR3. In TCRdb, the multiplex PCR reads were re-called with MiXCR into one record per CDR3 protein. This sample has about 600,000 distinct CDR3 sequences; approximately 15% occur once, and the top ten carry around 3.5%. The source material was blood. The receptors stem from a woman in her 40s with Graves' ophthalmopathy.

This clonotype was detected many times. This chain uses TRBV20-1 with TRBJ2-7; tentatively, D is TRBD1 (7 bases). Germline values: CDR1 DFQATT, CDR2 SNEGSKA (reference sequence). Deletions cut 3 bases from V and 1 base from J, with 16 bases between. This CDR3 comprises 15 residues. The CDR3 DNA reads as TGCAGTGCTAGGGGTCGGGCAGGGGGGTCCTACGAGCAGTACTTC. It yields the protein CSARGRAGGSYEQYF.

V usage is TRBV5-1 and J usage is TRBJ1-2, with 9 bases fitting TRBD1. V dropped 5 bases and J dropped 6; count of bases not matched to a gene: 5. CDR1 and CDR2 from the germline V gene are SGHRS and YFSETQ. The CDR3 loop spans 13 amino acids. The CDR3 region is CASRRTGADGYTF. In DNA form, the CDR3 reads TGCGCCAGCAGACGGACAGGGGCGGATGGCTACACCTTC.

This clonotype occurred many times. The rearrangement uses TRBV13 and TRBJ1-1, with a possible D match to TRBD1 (5 bases). The CDR3 length is 13 residues. V was cut by 2 bases and J by 3 bases, with 7 bases left in between. Germline V gene sequence: CDR1 PRHDT, CDR2 FYEKMQ (reference sequence). Written as DNA, the CDR3 is TGTGCCAGCAGCTTATTGGGGGACACTGAAGCTTTCTTT. Amino acids: CASSLLGDTEAFF.

There are a few counts of this clonotype. The genes are TRBV19 and TRBJ1-5, with D hard to call. The CDR3 consists of 16 residues. V lost 0 bases, J lost 0 bases, and 9 bases lay in between. The germline gives CDR1 LNHDA, CDR2 SQIVND (reference sequence). CDR3 residues: CASSIDRTYSNQPQHF. CDR3 nucleotides: TGTGCCAGTAGTATAGATCGGACCTATAGCAATCAGCCCCAGCATTTT. Based on the CDR3 plus reference TRBV19 and TRBJ1-5, the full variable domain is DGGITQSPKYLFRKEGQNVTLSCEQNLNHDAMYWYRQDPGQGLRLIYYSQIVNDFQKGDIAEGYSVSREKKESFPLTVTSAQKNPTAFYLCASSIDRTYSNQPQHFGDGTRLSIL.

V usage is TRBV28 and J usage is TRBJ1-6; D gene unclear. V was clipped by 7 bases and J by 9 bases, with 10 bases between them. Looked up from germline, CDR1 is MDHEN and CDR2 is SYDVKM. This CDR3 is built from 12 residues. This CDR3 reads CASNGLGSPLHF. In DNA, the CDR3 is TGTGCCAGCAATGGGCTGGGTTCACCCCTCCACTTT.

This clonotype was detected a few times. The chain recombines TRBV20-1 with TRBJ1-2; 9 positions match TRBD1. CDR3 length: 13 residues. After removal of 5 bases from V and 6 bases from J, the junction contained 7 bases not matched to a gene. Germline V gene data show CDR1 as DFQATT and CDR2 as SNEGSKA (reference sequence). The CDR3 bases are TGCAGTGCTGGTGCTGGGACAGGGCATGGCTACACCTTC. It encodes CSAGAGTGHGYTF.

A few counts support this clonotype. The V and J genes are TRBV28 and TRBJ1-5; no definite D call. Germline CDR1 is MDHEN and CDR2 is SYDVKM. This CDR3 contains 14 residues. Deletions cut 2 bases from V and 2 bases from J, with 7 bases between. The DNA of the CDR3 is TGTGCCAGCAGTTTAGAGGTCCGCAATCAGCCCCAGCATTTT. Translation: CASSLEVRNQPQHF.

The CDR3 DNA follows: TGTGCCAGTAGTCTTCAACGGAACAATGAGCAGTTCTTC. Protein sequence: CASSLQRNNEQFF. This sequence joins TRBV19 and TRBJ2-1; no firm D call. The V end was cut by 5 bases, the J end by 5 bases, with 10 bases between. CDR1 LNHDA and CDR2 SQIVND come from the germline V gene (reference sequence). The length of the CDR3 is 13 residues.

This chain connects TRBV2 to TRBJ2-3, with D possibly TRBD1 on 6 matching bases. V was pared by 7 bases and J by 4 bases, with 15 bases between. The CDR3 runs to 14 residues. Germline lookup yields CDR1 SNHLY and CDR2 FYNNEI. The CDR3 region has the DNA TGTGCCAGCAAACTAACAGGGAACGCAGATACGCAGTATTTT. Translating it yields CASKLTGNADTQYF.

V gene TRBV19 combines with J gene TRBJ2-2, with D unresolved. CDR3 length equals 17 residues. Per germline, CDR1 LNHDA and CDR2 SQIVND (reference sequence). With 6 bases removed from V and 2 bases from J, the gap between germline ends came to 19 bases. CDR3 region: CASSVVLLRRNTGELFF. Written as DNA, the CDR3 is TGTGCCAGTAGCGTAGTACTGCTCAGACGTAACACCGGGGAGCTGTTTTTT. Full variable domain (rest looked up from reference TRBV19 and TRBJ2-2): DGGITQSPKYLFRKEGQNVTLSCEQNLNHDAMYWYRQDPGQGLRLIYYSQIVNDFQKGDIAEGYSVSREKKESFPLTVTSAQKNPTAFYLCASSVVLLRRNTGELFFGEGSRLTVL.

This clonotype came up a few times. The rearrangement joins TRBV7-2 to TRBJ2-7; 9 nucleotides match TRBD1. The germline CDR1 and CDR2 sequences are SGHTA and FQGNSA. V trimming: 2 bases; J trimming: 4 bases; junction bases outside the gene matches: 6. This CDR3 is built from 15 residues. Here the CDR3 reads CASSLPTGGRYEQYF. CDR3 DNA: TGTGCCAGCAGCTTACCCACAGGGGGCAGATACGAGCAGTACTTC. The whole variable domain, filled in from reference TRBV7-2 and TRBJ2-7, reads GAGVSQSPSNKVTEKGKDVELRCDPISGHTALYWYRQSLGQGLEFLIYFQGNSAPDKSGLPSDRFSAERTGGSVSTLTIQRTQQEDSAVYLCASSLPTGGRYEQYFGPGTRLTVT.

This sequence joins TRBV6-2 or TRBV6-3 and TRBJ2-7, with D perhaps TRBD1 (5 bases). Germline CDR1 MNHEY, CDR2 SVGEGT. This CDR3 is built from 14 residues. The ends were cut back, 8 bases at V and 6 bases at J, with 20 bases in the middle. CDR3: CASGSNTRVAEQYF. The DNA of the CDR3 is TGTGCCAGCGGTTCCAATACCAGGGTTGCCGAGCAGTACTTC.

At least ten counts were recorded for this clonotype. The chain couples TRBV6-2 or TRBV6-3 to TRBJ2-1, with 8 nucleotides matching TRBD2. Germline trimming cut 2 bases from V and 9 bases from J; bases unmatched to any gene: 6. CDR1 is MNHEY and CDR2 is SVGEGT in the germline V gene. This CDR3 has 14 residues. CDR3 sequence reads: CASSYTREGSEQFF. CDR3 DNA: TGTGCCAGCAGTTACACCCGGGAGGGGTCTGAGCAGTTCTTC.

In this sample, this clonotype turned up many times. V and J are TRBV7-9 and TRBJ1-1; the D is unclear. The CDR3 loop spans 14 amino acids. Per the germline V gene, CDR1 is SEHNR and CDR2 is FQNEAQ (reference sequence). Trimming took off 3 bases at V and 4 bases at J, with 12 bases between the two ends. CDR3 nucleotides: TGTGCCAGCAGCTTGACCCTGGGTAGCACTGAAGCTTTCTTT. This encodes CASSLTLGSTEAFF.

V and J are TRBV5-1 and TRBJ2-1; D is perhaps TRBD2 (6 bases). Per germline, CDR1 SGHRS and CDR2 YFSETQ. V was pared by 3 bases and J by 6 bases, with 10 bases between. The CDR3 runs 13 residues. This CDR3 is CASSSSDFNEQFF. The CDR3, as DNA: TGCGCCAGCAGCTCTAGCGACTTCAATGAGCAGTTCTTC.

This clonotype was seen ten or more times. V is TRBV30 and J is TRBJ2-3; D is perhaps TRBD1 (5 bases). The V gene lost 0 bases and the J gene lost 0 bases, with 13 bases spanning the gap. Germline loops: CDR1 GTSNPN, CDR2 SVGIG (reference sequence). The CDR3 totals 16 residues. This CDR3 is CAWSVRVRASTDTQYF. Written as DNA, the CDR3 is TGTGCCTGGAGTGTACGTGTCAGGGCTAGCACAGATACGCAGTATTTT. The full variable domain, rest sourced from reference TRBV30 and TRBJ2-3, is SQTIHQWPATLVQPVGSPLSLECTVEGTSNPNLYWYRQAAGRGLQLLFYSVGIGQISSEVPQNLSASRPQDRQFILSSKKLLLSDSGFYLCAWSVRVRASTDTQYFGPGTRLTVL.

This clonotype was observed many times. The V gene is TRBV2, the J gene TRBJ2-5; the match to TRBD1 covers 9 bases. The junction had 6 bases not matched to a gene; V was cut back by 6 bases and J by 1 base. CDR1 and CDR2 (germline): SNHLY, FYNNEI. This CDR3 is built from 15 residues. The CDR3 is CASRVTGGSQETQYF. The CDR3 coding sequence is TGTGCCAGCAGGGTGACAGGGGGTAGCCAAGAGACCCAGTACTTC.